The 32 T cell receptor beta chains in this list originate from one sample, sequenced in a study of CD8 T cells in Susac syndrome. Reverse transcription used about 0.45 to 1 ug RNA and random hexamers. TCRdb fed the immunoSEQ multiplex PCR reads into MiXCR, producing one record per CDR3 protein. The table has 150,000 to 200,000 distinct CDR3 sequences, roughly 90% seen once. The specimen sequenced was CD4+ T cells from PBMCs. The receptors come from a human donor with Susac syndrome.

The chain carries TRBV10-3 and TRBJ2-2; D possibly corresponds to TRBD1 (5 bases). Per the germline V gene, CDR1 is ENHRY and CDR2 is SYGVKD. V lost 10 bases, J lost 0 bases, and 12 bases lay in between. The length of the CDR3 is 14 residues. The CDR3 here is CATQESPNTGELFF. CDR3 DNA sequence: TGTGCCACACAGGAATCCCCGAACACCGGGGAGCTGTTTTTT.

V and J are TRBV30 and TRBJ1-5; no reliable D call. The length of the CDR3 is 13 residues. Trimming took off 0 bases at V and 6 bases at J, with 9 bases between the two ends. Germline CDR1 GTSNPN, CDR2 SVGIG (reference sequence). This chain's CDR3 is CAWSVGLSQPQHF. Here the CDR3 DNA reads TGTGCCTGGAGTGTAGGTTTAAGTCAGCCCCAGCATTTT.

The J gene is TRBJ1-2, the V gene TRBV28; 7 bases line up with TRBD1. Losses at the gene ends were 6 bases for V and 3 bases for J; bases not matched to a gene: 7. The CDR3 runs 14 residues. From germline, CDR1 is MDHEN and CDR2 SYDVKM. The CDR3 protein is CASRTGTADYGYTF. The CDR3 nucleotides read TGTGCCAGCAGGACTGGGACAGCCGACTATGGCTACACCTTC.

The genes are TRBV30 and TRBJ1-4, with a weak D call TRBD1 (5 bases). The CDR3 is 13 amino acids. The germline CDR1 and CDR2 sequences are GTSNPN and SVGIG (reference sequence). The V and J ends lost 3 bases and 4 bases respectively, with 9 bases between them. As DNA, the CDR3 is TGTGCCTGGAGACAACAGGTTAATGAAAAACTGTTTTTT. It translates to CAWRQQVNEKLFF.

This sequence joins TRBV4-1 and TRBJ2-2; 11 bases map to TRBD1. Germline values: CDR1 MGHRA, CDR2 YSYEKL. The CDR3 totals 16 residues. V was clipped by 8 bases and J by 6 bases; unmatched bases: 11. The CDR3 protein is CASYRDPGQGAGELFF. In nucleotides, the CDR3 is TGCGCCAGCTACAGAGATCCGGGACAGGGGGCCGGGGAGCTGTTTTTT.

J is TRBJ2-2 and V is TRBV29-1, with a possible D match to TRBD2 (6 bases). With 6 bases removed from V and 3 bases from J, the gap between germline ends came to 20 bases. Germline V lookup: CDR1 SQVTM, CDR2 ANQGSEA. This CDR3 spans 16 amino acids. CDR3 nucleotides: TGCAGCGTAGGATACAACAGCGGGCGGGACACCGGGGAGCTGTTTTTT. Its translation: CSVGYNSGRDTGELFF.

CDR3 amino acids: CASRNDPGSSEAFF. CDR3 sequence (DNA): TGTGCCAGCAGGAATGATCCAGGGTCCTCTGAAGCTTTCTTT. This chain links TRBV6-5 with TRBJ1-1; a weak D match, TRBD1 (5 bases). Trimming removed 6 bases at V and 6 bases at J, with 17 bases between. CDR1 is MNHEY, CDR2 SVGAGI, per germline. The CDR3 is 14 residues long.

The chain has TRBV5-4 and TRBJ2-4; 11 nucleotides agree with TRBD2. Germline CDR1 and CDR2: SGHNT and YYREEE (reference sequence). J gave up 6 bases and V 0 bases, and 2 bases lay outside the gene matches. CDR3 length: 15 amino acids. The CDR3 region has the DNA TGTGCCAGCAGCTTGGATCTAGCGGGGGGAAACATTCAGTACTTC. It translates to CASSLDLAGGNIQYF.

V usage is TRBV5-1 and J usage is TRBJ2-5, with 7 positions matching TRBD2. The ends lost 5 bases at V and 1 base at J; junction bases unmatched: 5. Germline values: CDR1 SGHRS, CDR2 YFSETQ. The CDR3 is 14 residues long. The CDR3 sequence is CASRPTSAQETQYF. The CDR3 coding sequence is TGCGCCAGCAGACCCACTAGCGCCCAAGAGACCCAGTACTTC.

V and J are TRBV4-2 and TRBJ2-7; the D gene could be TRBD1 or TRBD2 (5 bases each). CDR1 and CDR2 (germline): LGHNA, YNFKEQ. This CDR3 is built from 13 residues. V dropped 3 bases and J dropped 7 bases, with 13 bases sitting between them. In nucleotides, the CDR3 is TGTGCCAGCAGCCAGGGGGACCGTCGGGAGCAGTACTTC. Translating it yields CASSQGDRREQYF.

This clonotype was seen once. The rearrangement uses TRBV19 and TRBJ2-4; maybe TRBD2 (5 bases). V was pared by 2 bases and J by 0 bases, with 11 bases between. The CDR3 loop spans 16 amino acids. The germline V gene has CDR1 LNHDA and CDR2 SQIVND (reference sequence). The CDR3 DNA reads as TGTGCCAGTAGTATATGGGAGCCACTAGCCAAAAACATTCAGTACTTC. The encoded protein is CASSIWEPLAKNIQYF. The complete variable domain, with remaining parts taken from reference TRBV19 and TRBJ2-4, reads DGGITQSPKYLFRKEGQNVTLSCEQNLNHDAMYWYRQDPGQGLRLIYYSQIVNDFQKGDIAEGYSVSREKKESFPLTVTSAQKNPTAFYLCASSIWEPLAKNIQYFGAGTRLSVL.

V and J are TRBV5-4 and TRBJ1-5; D gene ambiguous. V was pared by 2 bases and J by 5 bases, with 8 bases between. CDR1 SGHNT and CDR2 YYREEE come from the germline V gene (reference sequence). CDR3 length: 13 amino acids. The CDR3, as DNA: TGTGCCAGCAGCTTAGACGGTTATCAGCCCCAGCATTTT. The encoded protein is CASSLDGYQPQHF.

This clonotype was seen just once. The chain joins TRBV12-3 or TRBV12-4 to TRBJ2-5; 7 bases agree with TRBD2. The junction had 10 bases not matched to a gene; V was cut back by 1 base and J by 11 bases. The CDR3 loop spans 14 amino acids. The CDR3 region has the DNA TGTGCCAGCAGTTTAGACGGCGGGAGTGGGTCACAGTACTTC. It translates to CASSLDGGSGSQYF.

The chain combines TRBV6-1 with TRBJ2-5; 10 positions match TRBD2. The germline V gene has CDR1 MNHNS and CDR2 SASEGT. The V segment lost 7 bases and the J segment 4 bases; nucleotides outside the gene matches: 15. This CDR3 is built from 17 residues. CDR3 DNA sequence: TGTGCCAGCACAAAGCGGGGGGGCTCGCACCCTCCAGAGACCCAGTACTTC. This sequence encodes CASTKRGGSHPPETQYF.

Written as DNA, the CDR3 is TGTGCCAGCAGCGTAGCAACAGGGAGCCAAGAGACCCAGTACTTC. It specifies CASSVATGSQETQYF. The gene calls are TRBV9 and TRBJ2-5; D possibly corresponds to TRBD1 (6 bases). The V end was cut by 0 bases, the J end by 1 base, with 10 bases between. The CDR3 runs 15 residues. Germline V gene data show CDR1 as SGDLS and CDR2 as YYNGEE.

CDR3 DNA sequence: TGTGCCAGCAGTCGAACCCTGACTAGCGAGGGCGAGCAGTACTTC. This translates into CASSRTLTSEGEQYF. The chain combines TRBV6-5 with TRBJ2-7, with TRBD2 identical over 8 bases. The ends lost 5 bases at V and 6 bases at J; junction bases unmatched: 12. Germline V CDR1 and CDR2: MNHEY, SVGAGI. This CDR3 spans 15 amino acids.

The chain employs TRBV5-1 and TRBJ1-1; D might be TRBD1 (5 bases). V was pared by 4 bases and J by 0 bases, with 13 bases between. The CDR3 totals 15 residues. CDR1 and CDR2 from the germline V gene are SGHRS and YFSETQ. The CDR3 sequence is CASSTGHGVNTEAFF. CDR3 nucleotides: TGCGCCAGCAGCACTGGACATGGGGTGAACACTGAAGCTTTCTTT. The full variable domain, rest sourced from reference TRBV5-1 and TRBJ1-1, is KAGVTQTPRYLIKTRGQQVTLSCSPISGHRSVSWYQQTPGQGLQFLFEYFSETQRNKGNFPGRFSGRQFSNSRSEMNVSTLELGDSALYLCASSTGHGVNTEAFFGQGTRLTVV.

This sequence joins TRBV6-1 and TRBJ2-3; tentatively, D is TRBD2 (5 bases). Germline-derived CDR1 and CDR2 are MNHNS and SASEGT. This CDR3 spans 15 amino acids. Trimming pared 7 bases from V and 0 bases from J, leaving 14 bases between. The chain's CDR3 is CASTAGRTSTDTQYF. CDR3 sequence (DNA): TGTGCCAGCACGGCGGGCAGGACTAGCACAGATACGCAGTATTTT.

The genes are TRBV2 and TRBJ1-5; TRBD1 is a possible D gene (5 bases). Trimming left V 4 bases short and J 0 bases short, with 16 bases between. Germline V CDR1 and CDR2: SNHLY, FYNNEI. The CDR3 is 17 amino acids. CDR3 sequence (DNA): TGTGCCAGCAGTGCGTGGGCAGGGCCGTATAGCAATCAGCCCCAGCATTTT. This encodes CASSAWAGPYSNQPQHF.

The rearrangement uses TRBV5-1 and TRBJ2-2; D is ambiguous. CDR1 is SGHRS and CDR2 is YFSETQ in the germline V gene. The CDR3 runs 13 residues. Trimming stripped 5 bases from V and 2 bases from J, with 7 bases between. CDR3 amino acids: CASRLFNTGELFF. The CDR3, as DNA: TGCGCCAGCAGGCTATTTAACACCGGGGAGCTGTTTTTT.

The V gene is TRBV6-6, the J gene TRBJ2-1, with 8 bases that match TRBD2. CDR1 is MNHNY, CDR2 SVGAGI, per germline (reference sequence). This CDR3 has 14 residues. Trimming took 5 bases from V and 7 from J; bases not matched to a gene: 7. CDR3: CASSGGTRRNEQFF. The CDR3 region has the DNA TGTGCCAGCAGTGGGGGGACTAGGCGGAATGAGCAGTTCTTC.

This clonotype was recorded once. The chain is built from TRBV6-5 and TRBJ2-3, with TRBD2 matching 9 bases. The CDR3 is 15 residues long. Per the germline V gene, CDR1 is MNHEY and CDR2 is SVGAGI. Trimming at V came to 5 bases and at J to 3 bases, leaving 6 bases not matched to a gene. The CDR3 DNA reads TGTGCCAGCAGTAGGACTAGCGAGGGTACAGATACGCAGTATTTT. Translation gives CASSRTSEGTDTQYF.

This rearrangement joins TRBV28 to TRBJ1-4, with no clear D. Germline V gene sequence: CDR1 MDHEN, CDR2 SYDVKM. The CDR3 has 17 residues. V was clipped by 3 bases and J by 0 bases, with 14 bases between them. The CDR3 is CASSFNLPGATNEKLFF. DNA for the CDR3: TGTGCCAGCAGTTTTAATCTTCCCGGGGCAACTAATGAAAAACTGTTTTTT.

The chain carries TRBV3-1 and TRBJ2-1; TRBD2 aligns across 7 bases. Germline-derived CDR1 and CDR2 are LGHDT and YNNKEL (reference sequence). This CDR3 contains 15 residues. J lost 3 bases, V lost 5 bases, and 7 bases had no gene match. CDR3 loop: CASSSVTGGYNEQFF. The DNA for the CDR3 is TGTGCCAGCAGCTCAGTCACGGGGGGCTACAATGAGCAGTTCTTC.

The count of this clonotype is one. The chain uses TRBV7-8 and TRBJ2-1; TRBD1 aligns across 9 bases. This CDR3 comprises 14 residues. Germline CDR1 and CDR2: SGHVS and FQNEAQ. Trimming at V came to 4 bases and at J to 5 bases, leaving 3 bases not matched to a gene. The CDR3 here is CASSSGTGNNEQFF. The CDR3 coding sequence is TGTGCCAGCAGCTCCGGGACAGGGAACAATGAGCAGTTCTTC.

This clonotype was counted a few times. V usage is TRBV4-1 and J usage is TRBJ2-1; 7 nucleotides align to TRBD2. Germline assignment: CDR1 MGHRA and CDR2 YSYEKL. The CDR3 sequence is 15 residues long. V lost 4 bases to trimming and J lost 6 bases; unmatched junction nucleotides: 9. CDR3 protein: CASSPGWGGFNEQFF. In DNA form, the CDR3 reads TGCGCCAGCAGCCCCGGTTGGGGGGGATTCAATGAGCAGTTCTTC.

The rearrangement links TRBV5-4 to TRBJ1-2; unclear D gene. V gave up 0 bases and J gave up 4 bases, with 13 bases separating them. Germline-derived CDR1 and CDR2 are SGHNT and YYREEE (reference sequence). The CDR3 runs 15 residues. CDR3 region: CASSLDGGVSYGYTF. CDR3 DNA: TGTGCCAGCAGCTTGGATGGAGGCGTAAGCTATGGCTACACCTTC.

Here the CDR3 reads CASSLAVTGLQYF. The CDR3 nucleotides are TGTGCCAGCAGCTTGGCTGTCACAGGCTTGCAGTACTTC. The J gene is TRBJ2-7, the V gene TRBV5-4; D is possibly TRBD1 (5 bases). There are 13 residues in the CDR3. The V gene's germline CDR1 is SGHNT and CDR2 YYREEE (reference sequence). Trimming stripped 0 bases from V and 9 bases from J, with 13 bases between.

The chain employs TRBV7-3 and TRBJ2-5, with a possible D match to TRBD2 (5 bases). Trimming removed 3 bases at V and 0 bases at J, with 8 bases between. This CDR3 contains 14 residues. The germline gives CDR1 SGHTA, CDR2 FQGTGA. CDR3 sequence reads: CASSLLTNQETQYF. The CDR3 nucleotides read TGTGCCAGCAGCTTGCTGACTAACCAAGAGACCCAGTACTTC.

The table lists this clonotype with a few counts. The chain has TRBV11-2 and TRBJ2-5; 11 bases fit TRBD2. The CDR3 spans 15 residues. Germline lookup yields CDR1 SGHAT and CDR2 FQNNGV. V was clipped by 4 bases and J by 2 bases; unmatched bases: 3. CDR3 sequence (DNA): TGTGCCAGCAGCTCAAGACTAGCGGGGCAAGAGACCCAGTACTTC. Its protein is CASSSRLAGQETQYF.

For the CDR3, the DNA is TGTGCCAGCAGCTTAGGTCCCGACGGCCTCTCTGGAAACACCATATATTTT. This codes for CASSLGPDGLSGNTIYF. The chain recombines TRBV7-9 with TRBJ1-3; D ambiguous. Trimming pared 1 base from V and 0 bases from J, leaving 13 bases between. This CDR3 has 17 amino acids. Germline loops: CDR1 SEHNR, CDR2 FQNEAQ (reference sequence).

The chain has TRBV3-1 and TRBJ2-5; TRBD1 might be the D (5 bases). CDR3 length: 16 residues. V was cut by 5 bases and J by 5 bases, with 21 bases left in between. The germline V gene has CDR1 LGHDT and CDR2 YNNKEL (reference sequence). This chain's CDR3 is CASSARPGPQWETQYF. Written as DNA, the CDR3 is TGTGCCAGCAGCGCCCGACCAGGGCCTCAATGGGAGACCCAGTACTTC.